The 2 T cell receptor beta chains below come from one sample, sequenced in a study of T cell changes during pregnancy in multiple sclerosis. Produced via immunoSEQ multiplex PCR; TCRdb's table is partial and in-frame only. Of 15,000 to 20,000 clones in the sample, over 70% were seen once. The sample in question was CD8+ T cells from peripheral blood mononuclear cells, obtained after pregnancy. The receptors stem from a female donor in good health, enrolled as a control in a pregnancy study.

The chain couples TRBV4-3 to TRBJ2-2, with 10 bases matching TRBD1. The CDR3 is 22 residues long. V was clipped by 0 bases and J by 3 bases; unmatched bases: 19. CDR1 is LGHNA and CDR2 is YSLEER in the germline V gene. The CDR3 loop is CASSQDREPGQGSLAYTGELFF. The CDR3 coding sequence is TGCGCCAGCAGCCAAGATCGTGAACCGGGACAGGGGAGTTTGGCTTACACCGGGGAGCTGTTTTTT.

DNA for the CDR3: TGCGCCAGCAGCCAAACGAGCGTCCAGAGCTCCTACAATGAGCAGTTCTTC. Translation: CASSQTSVQSSYNEQFF. The chain uses TRBV4-3 and TRBJ2-1; D uncertain. Between the trimmed V and J ends, which lost 2 bases and 0 bases, there was a span of 14 bases. Germline V gene data show CDR1 as LGHNA and CDR2 as YSLEER. The CDR3 has 17 amino acids.